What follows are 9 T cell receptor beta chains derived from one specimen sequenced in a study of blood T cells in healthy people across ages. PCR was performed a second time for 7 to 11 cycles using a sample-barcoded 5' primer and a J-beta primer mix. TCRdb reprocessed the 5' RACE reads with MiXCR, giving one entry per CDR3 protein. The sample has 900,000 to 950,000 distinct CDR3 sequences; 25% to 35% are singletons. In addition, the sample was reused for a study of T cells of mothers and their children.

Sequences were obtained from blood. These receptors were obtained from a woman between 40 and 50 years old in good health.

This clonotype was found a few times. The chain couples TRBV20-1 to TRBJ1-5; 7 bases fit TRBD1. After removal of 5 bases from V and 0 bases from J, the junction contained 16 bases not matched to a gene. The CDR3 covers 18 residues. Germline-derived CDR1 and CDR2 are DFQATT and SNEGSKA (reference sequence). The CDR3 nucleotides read TGCAGTGCTGAAGGGACAGCACCAGGAGGATATAGCAATCAGCCCCAGCATTTT. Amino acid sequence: CSAEGTAPGGYSNQPQHF.

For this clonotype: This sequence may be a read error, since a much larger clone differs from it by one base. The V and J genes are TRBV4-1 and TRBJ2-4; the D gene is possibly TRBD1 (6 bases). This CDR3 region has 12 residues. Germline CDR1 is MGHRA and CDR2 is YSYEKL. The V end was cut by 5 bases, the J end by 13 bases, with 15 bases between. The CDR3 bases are TGCGCCAGCAGCTACAGGGTCGGCGGGCAGTACTTC. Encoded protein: CASSYRVGGQYF.

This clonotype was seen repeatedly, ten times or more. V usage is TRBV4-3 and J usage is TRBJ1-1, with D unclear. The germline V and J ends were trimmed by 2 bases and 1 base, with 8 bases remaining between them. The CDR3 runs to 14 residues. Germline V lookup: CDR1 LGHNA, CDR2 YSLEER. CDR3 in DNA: TGCGCCAGCAGCCAAAAGCTGTGGAACACTGAAGCTTTCTTT. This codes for CASSQKLWNTEAFF.

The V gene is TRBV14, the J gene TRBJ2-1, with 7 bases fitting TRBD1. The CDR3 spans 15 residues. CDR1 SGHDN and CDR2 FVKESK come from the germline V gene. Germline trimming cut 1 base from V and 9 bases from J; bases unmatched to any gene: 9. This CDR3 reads CASSQVSRGMGEQFF. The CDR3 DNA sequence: TGTGCCAGCAGCCAAGTTTCCAGGGGGATGGGTGAGCAGTTCTTC.

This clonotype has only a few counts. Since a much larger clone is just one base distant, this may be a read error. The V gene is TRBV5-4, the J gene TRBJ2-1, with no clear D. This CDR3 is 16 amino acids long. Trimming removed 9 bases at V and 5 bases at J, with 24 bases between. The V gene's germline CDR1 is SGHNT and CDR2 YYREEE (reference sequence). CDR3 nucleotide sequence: TGTGCCAACAACGCCGGTCGGCCGGAAGCGAACAATGAGCAGTTCTTC. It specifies CANNAGRPEANNEQFF. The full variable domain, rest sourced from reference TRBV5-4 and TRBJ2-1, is ETGVTQSPTHLIKTRGQQVTLRCSSQSGHNTVSWYQQALGQGPQFIFQYYREEENGRGNFPPRFSGLQFPNYSSELNVNALELDDSALYLCANNAGRPEANNEQFFGPGTRLTVL.

The CDR3 sequence is CASSPRWANTEAFF. CDR3 nucleotide sequence: TGTGCCAGTAGTCCGCGTTGGGCGAACACTGAAGCTTTCTTT. The chain carries TRBV12-3 or TRBV12-4 and TRBJ1-1; the D is unclear. V shed 9 bases and J shed 1 base, with 15 bases lying between them. The CDR3 extends over 14 amino acids.

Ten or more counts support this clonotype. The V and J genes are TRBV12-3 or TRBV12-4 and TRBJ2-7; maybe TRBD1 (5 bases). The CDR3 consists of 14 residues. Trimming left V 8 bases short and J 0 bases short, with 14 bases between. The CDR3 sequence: CASGNTGSSYEQYF. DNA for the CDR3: TGTGCCAGCGGCAACACAGGTAGCTCCTACGAGCAGTACTTC.

This CDR3 is CATSDPYRAEQYF. CDR3 nucleotide sequence: TGTGCCACCAGTGATCCCTACAGGGCCGAGCAGTACTTC. The chain employs TRBV24-1 and TRBJ2-7; TRBD1 is a possible D gene (6 bases). Looked up from germline, CDR1 is KGHDR and CDR2 is SFDVKD. The V and J ends lost 3 bases and 6 bases respectively, with 11 bases between them. The CDR3 is 13 amino acids.

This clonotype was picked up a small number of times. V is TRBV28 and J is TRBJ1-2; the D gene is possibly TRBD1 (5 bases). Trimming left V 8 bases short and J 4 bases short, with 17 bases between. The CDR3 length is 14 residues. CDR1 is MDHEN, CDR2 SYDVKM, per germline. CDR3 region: CASAPGGTFYGYTF. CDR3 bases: TGTGCCAGCGCCCCTGGGGGAACATTCTATGGCTACACCTTC.